The clone carrying this T cell receptor (beta chain) was seen at least ten times. Its target is not known. The presence of a unique molecular identifier marked each TCR cDNA molecule. TCRdb processed the 5' RACE reads anew with MiXCR; each CDR3 protein has one entry. In the table there are about 30,000 distinct CDR3 sequences, approximately 5.5% of which are singletons. The CDR3 runs to 14 residues. V lost 1 base and J 0 bases, leaving 6 bases between the germline ends. Time point specified: blood at routine non-recurrence follow-up after resection. Material for sequencing was whole RNA from tumor, nontumor lung or frozen PBMC, left unsorted. This sample stems from a study of spatial heterogeneity in lung cancer. Study summary: There were 75 or so donors, all of them untreated patients with early-stage non-small cell lung cancer. Where available, sequencing covered follow-up PBMC samples, taken at a median of around two years after resection.

Study-level results: At resection, ubiquitous expanded tumor TCRs appeared in blood more than at follow-up.

The rearrangement uses TRBV12-3 or TRBV12-4 and TRBJ2-5, with D unresolved. The receptor was derived from a male donor with early-stage non-small cell lung cancer. The specimen was PBMCs, collected at follow-up. The CDR3 is CASSLETYQETQYF. CDR3 coding DNA: TGTGCCAGCAGTTTAGAAACCTACCAAGAGACCCAGTACTTC.